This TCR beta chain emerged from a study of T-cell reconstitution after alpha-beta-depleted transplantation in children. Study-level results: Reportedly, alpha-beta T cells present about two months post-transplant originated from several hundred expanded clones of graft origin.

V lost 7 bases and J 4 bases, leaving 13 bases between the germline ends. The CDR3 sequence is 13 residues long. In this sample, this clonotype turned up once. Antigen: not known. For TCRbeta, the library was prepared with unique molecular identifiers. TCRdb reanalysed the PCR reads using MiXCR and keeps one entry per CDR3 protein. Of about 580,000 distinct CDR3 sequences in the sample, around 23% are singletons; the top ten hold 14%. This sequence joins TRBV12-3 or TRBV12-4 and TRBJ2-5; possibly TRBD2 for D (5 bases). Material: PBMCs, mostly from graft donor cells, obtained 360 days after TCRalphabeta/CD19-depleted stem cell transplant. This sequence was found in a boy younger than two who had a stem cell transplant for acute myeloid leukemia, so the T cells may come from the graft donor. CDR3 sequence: CASKKGVGETQYF. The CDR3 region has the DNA TGTGCCAGCAAGAAGGGAGTGGGAGAGACCCAGTACTTC.